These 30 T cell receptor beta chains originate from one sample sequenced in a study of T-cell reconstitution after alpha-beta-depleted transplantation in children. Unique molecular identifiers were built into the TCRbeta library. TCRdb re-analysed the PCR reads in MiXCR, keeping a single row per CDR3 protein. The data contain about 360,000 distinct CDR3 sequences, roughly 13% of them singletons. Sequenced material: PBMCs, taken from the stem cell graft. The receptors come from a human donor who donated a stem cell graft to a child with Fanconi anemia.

CDR3 sequence: CASSKGEGGHTEAFF. CDR3 bases: TGTGCCAGCAGCAAAGGGGAAGGGGGTCACACTGAAGCTTTCTTT. The chain uses TRBV21-1 and TRBJ1-1; the table's D gene call, TRBD1, was not cross checked with the DNA. TRBV21-1 is an annotated pseudogene. There are 15 residues in the CDR3.

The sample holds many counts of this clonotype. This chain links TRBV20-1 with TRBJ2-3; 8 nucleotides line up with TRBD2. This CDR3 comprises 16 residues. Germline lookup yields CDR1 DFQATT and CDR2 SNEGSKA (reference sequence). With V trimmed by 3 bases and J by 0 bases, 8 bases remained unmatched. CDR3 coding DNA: TGCAGTGCTAGGGAATACGGGGGGGCGAGCACAGATACGCAGTATTTT. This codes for CSAREYGGASTDTQYF.

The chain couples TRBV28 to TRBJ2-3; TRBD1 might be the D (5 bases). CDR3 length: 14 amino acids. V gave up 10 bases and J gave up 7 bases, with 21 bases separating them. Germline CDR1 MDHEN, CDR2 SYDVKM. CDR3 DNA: TGTGCCACCTCAAGCAACAGGCGGTGGCATACGCAGTATTTT. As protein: CATSSNRRWHTQYF.

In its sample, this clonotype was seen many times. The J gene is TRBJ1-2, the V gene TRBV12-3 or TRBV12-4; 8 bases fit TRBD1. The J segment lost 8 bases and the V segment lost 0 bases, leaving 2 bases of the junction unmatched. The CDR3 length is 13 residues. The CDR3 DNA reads TGTGCCAGCAGTTTAGCGGCAGGGGGCGGCTACACCTTC. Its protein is CASSLAAGGGYTF.

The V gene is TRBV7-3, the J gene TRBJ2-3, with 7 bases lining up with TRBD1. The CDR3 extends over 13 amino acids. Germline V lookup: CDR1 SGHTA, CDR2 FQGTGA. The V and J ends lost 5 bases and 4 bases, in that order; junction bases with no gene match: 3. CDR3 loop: CASSRQGADTQYF. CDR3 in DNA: TGTGCCAGCAGCCGACAGGGCGCAGATACGCAGTATTTT.

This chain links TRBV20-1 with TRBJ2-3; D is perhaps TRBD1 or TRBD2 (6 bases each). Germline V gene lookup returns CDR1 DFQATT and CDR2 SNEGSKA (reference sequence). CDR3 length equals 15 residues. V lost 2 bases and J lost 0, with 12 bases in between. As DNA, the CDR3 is TGCAGTGCTAGAAGGGCGGGACAAAGCACAGATACGCAGTATTTT. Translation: CSARRAGQSTDTQYF.

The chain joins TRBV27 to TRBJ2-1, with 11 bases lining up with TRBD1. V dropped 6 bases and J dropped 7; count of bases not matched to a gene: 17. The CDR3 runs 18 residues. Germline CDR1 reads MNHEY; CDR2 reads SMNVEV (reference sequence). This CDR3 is CASSLYLSAGQGGNEQFF. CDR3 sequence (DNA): TGTGCCAGCAGCCTATACCTATCCGCGGGACAGGGGGGGAATGAGCAGTTCTTC.

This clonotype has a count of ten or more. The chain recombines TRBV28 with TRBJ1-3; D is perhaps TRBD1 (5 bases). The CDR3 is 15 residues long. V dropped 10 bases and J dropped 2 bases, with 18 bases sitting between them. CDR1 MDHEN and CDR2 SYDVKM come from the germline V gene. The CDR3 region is CATTSPGNAGNTIYF. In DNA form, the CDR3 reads TGTGCCACCACCTCGCCAGGGAACGCTGGAAACACCATATATTTT.

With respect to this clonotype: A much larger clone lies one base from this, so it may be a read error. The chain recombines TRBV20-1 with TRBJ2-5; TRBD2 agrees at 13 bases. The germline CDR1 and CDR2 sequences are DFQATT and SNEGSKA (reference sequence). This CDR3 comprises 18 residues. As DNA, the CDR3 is TGCTGTGCTAGAGATACTAGCGGGGGGGGCGACCTACAAGAGACCCAGTACTTC. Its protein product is CCARDTSGGGDLQETQYF.

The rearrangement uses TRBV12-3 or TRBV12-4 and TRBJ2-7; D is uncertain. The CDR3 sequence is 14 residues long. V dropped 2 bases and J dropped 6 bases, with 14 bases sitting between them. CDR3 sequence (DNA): TGTGCCAGCAGTTTATACTTGGGGTTCCGCGAGCAGTACTTC. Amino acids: CASSLYLGFREQYF.

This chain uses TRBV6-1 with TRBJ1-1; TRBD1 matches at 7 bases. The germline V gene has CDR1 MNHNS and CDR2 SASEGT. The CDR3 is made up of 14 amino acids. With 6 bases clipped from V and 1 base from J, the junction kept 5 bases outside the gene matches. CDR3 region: CASRAGGANTEAFF. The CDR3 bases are TGTGCCAGCAGGGCAGGGGGGGCGAACACTGAAGCTTTCTTT.

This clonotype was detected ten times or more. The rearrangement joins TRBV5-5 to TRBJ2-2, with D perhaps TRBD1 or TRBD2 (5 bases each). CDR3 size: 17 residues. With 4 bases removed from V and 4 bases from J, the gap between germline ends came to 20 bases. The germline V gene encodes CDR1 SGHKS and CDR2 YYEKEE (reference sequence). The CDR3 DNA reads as TGTGCCAGCAGCGCCGGGACGGAACGAGTAGTCACCGGGGAGCTGTTTTTT. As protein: CASSAGTERVVTGELFF.

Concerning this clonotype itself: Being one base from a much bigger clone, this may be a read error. The CDR3 region is CTSSFQDRGLTF. CDR3 DNA sequence: TGTACCAGCAGTTTTCAGGACAGGGGCCTCACCTTC. This chain joins TRBV12-3 or TRBV12-4 and TRBJ1-2, with 9 positions matching TRBD1. The CDR3 extends over 12 amino acids.

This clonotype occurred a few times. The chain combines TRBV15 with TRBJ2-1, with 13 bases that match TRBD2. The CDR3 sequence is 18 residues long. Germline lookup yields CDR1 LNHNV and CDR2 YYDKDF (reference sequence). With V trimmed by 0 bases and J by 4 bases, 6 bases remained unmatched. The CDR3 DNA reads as TGTGCCACCAGCAGAGATCCCGAGACTAGCGGGGGGTACAATGAGCAGTTCTTC. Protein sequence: CATSRDPETSGGYNEQFF.

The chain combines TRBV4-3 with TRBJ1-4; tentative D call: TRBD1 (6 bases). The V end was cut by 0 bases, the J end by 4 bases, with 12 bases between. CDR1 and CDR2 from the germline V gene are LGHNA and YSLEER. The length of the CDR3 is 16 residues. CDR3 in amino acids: CASSQDGQGLNEKLFF. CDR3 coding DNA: TGCGCCAGCAGCCAAGATGGGCAGGGGCTTAATGAAAAACTGTTTTTT.

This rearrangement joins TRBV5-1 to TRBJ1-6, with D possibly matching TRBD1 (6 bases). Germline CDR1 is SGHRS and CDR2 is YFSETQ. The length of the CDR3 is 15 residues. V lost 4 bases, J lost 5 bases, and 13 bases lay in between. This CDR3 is CASSLAGHNNSPLHF. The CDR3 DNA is TGCGCCAGCAGCCTGGCGGGACACAATAATTCACCCCTCCACTTT.

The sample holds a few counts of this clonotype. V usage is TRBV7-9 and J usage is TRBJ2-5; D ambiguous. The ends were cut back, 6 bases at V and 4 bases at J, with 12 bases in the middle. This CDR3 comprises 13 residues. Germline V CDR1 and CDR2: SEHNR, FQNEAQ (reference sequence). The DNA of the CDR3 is TGTGCCAGCAGAGAAGGGCAGCGAGAGACCCAGTACTTC. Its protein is CASREGQRETQYF. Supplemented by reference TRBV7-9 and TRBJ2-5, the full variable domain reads DTGVSQNPRHKITKRGQNVTFRCDPISEHNRLYWYRQTLGQGPEFLTYFQNEAQLEKSRLLSDRFSAERPKGSFSTLEIQRTEQGDSAMYLCASREGQRETQYFGPGTRLLVL.

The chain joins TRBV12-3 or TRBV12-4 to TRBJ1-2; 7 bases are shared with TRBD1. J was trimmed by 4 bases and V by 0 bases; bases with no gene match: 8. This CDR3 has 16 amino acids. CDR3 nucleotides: TGTGCCAGCAGTTTAGCGCTAGGGGGACAGCTCTATGGCTACACCTTC. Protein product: CASSLALGGQLYGYTF.

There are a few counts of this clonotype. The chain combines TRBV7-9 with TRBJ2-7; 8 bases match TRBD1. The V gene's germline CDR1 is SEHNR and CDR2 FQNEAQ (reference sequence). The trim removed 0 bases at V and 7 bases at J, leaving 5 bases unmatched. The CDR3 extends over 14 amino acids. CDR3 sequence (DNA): TGTGCCAGCAGCTTAGCTCCCAGGGGGCTGGAGCAGTACTTC. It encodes CASSLAPRGLEQYF.

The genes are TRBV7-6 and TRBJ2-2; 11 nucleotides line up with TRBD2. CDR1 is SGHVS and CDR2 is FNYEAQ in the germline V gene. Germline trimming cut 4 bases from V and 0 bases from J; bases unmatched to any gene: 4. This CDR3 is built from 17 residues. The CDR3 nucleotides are TGTGCCAGCAGCTCGGGGACTAGCGGCTCGAACACCGGGGAGCTGTTTTTT. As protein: CASSSGTSGSNTGELFF. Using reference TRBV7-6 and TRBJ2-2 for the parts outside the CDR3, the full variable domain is GAGVSQSPRYKVTKRGQDVALRCDPISGHVSLYWYRQALGQGPEFLTYFNYEAQQDKSGLPNDRFSAERPEGSISTLTIQRTEQRDSAMYRCASSSGTSGSNTGELFFGEGSRLTVL.

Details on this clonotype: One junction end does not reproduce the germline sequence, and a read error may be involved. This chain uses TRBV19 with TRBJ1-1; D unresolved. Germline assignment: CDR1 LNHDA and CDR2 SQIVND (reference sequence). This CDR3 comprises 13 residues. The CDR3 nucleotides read TGTGCCGGTAGTCTCACAATGAACACTGAAGCTTTCTTT. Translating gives CAGSLTMNTEAFF.

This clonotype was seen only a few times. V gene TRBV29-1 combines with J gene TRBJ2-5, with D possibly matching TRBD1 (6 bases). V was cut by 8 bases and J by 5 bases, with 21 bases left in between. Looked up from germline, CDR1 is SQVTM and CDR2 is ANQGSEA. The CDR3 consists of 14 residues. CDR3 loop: CSLLQGPSGETQYF. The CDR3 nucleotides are TGCAGCCTCCTACAGGGACCATCTGGGGAGACCCAGTACTTC.

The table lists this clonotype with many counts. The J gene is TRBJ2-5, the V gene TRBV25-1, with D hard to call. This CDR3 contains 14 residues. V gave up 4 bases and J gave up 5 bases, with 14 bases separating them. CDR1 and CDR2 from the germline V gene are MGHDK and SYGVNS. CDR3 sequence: CASSVLRRGETQYF. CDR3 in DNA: TGTGCCAGCAGTGTACTTCGCCGTGGGGAGACCCAGTACTTC. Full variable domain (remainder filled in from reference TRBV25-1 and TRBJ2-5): EADIYQTPRYLVIGTGKKITLECSQTMGHDKMYWYQQDPGMELHLIHYSYGVNSTEKGDLSSESTVSRIRTEHFPLTLESARPSHTSQYLCASSVLRRGETQYFGPGTRLLVL.

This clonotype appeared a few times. CDR3 sequence (DNA): TGTGCCAGCAGTTATAGGGATTCGGGCACCGGGGAGCTGTTTTTT. The encoded protein is CASSYRDSGTGELFF. The gene calls are TRBV6-5 and TRBJ2-2; D gene unclear. The V end was cut by 3 bases, the J end by 4 bases, with 12 bases between. The CDR3 loop spans 15 amino acids. Germline V gene sequence: CDR1 MNHEY, CDR2 SVGAGI.

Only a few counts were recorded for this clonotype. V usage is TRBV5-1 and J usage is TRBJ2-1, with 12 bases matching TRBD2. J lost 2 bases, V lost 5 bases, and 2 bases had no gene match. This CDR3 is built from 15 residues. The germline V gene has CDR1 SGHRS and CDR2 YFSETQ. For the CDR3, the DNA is TGCGCCAGCAGGTGGACTAGCGGGACCTACAATGAGCAGTTCTTC. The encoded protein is CASRWTSGTYNEQFF. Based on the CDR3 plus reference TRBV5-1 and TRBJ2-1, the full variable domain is KAGVTQTPRYLIKTRGQQVTLSCSPISGHRSVSWYQQTPGQGLQFLFEYFSETQRNKGNFPGRFSGRQFSNSRSEMNVSTLELGDSALYLCASRWTSGTYNEQFFGPGTRLTVL.

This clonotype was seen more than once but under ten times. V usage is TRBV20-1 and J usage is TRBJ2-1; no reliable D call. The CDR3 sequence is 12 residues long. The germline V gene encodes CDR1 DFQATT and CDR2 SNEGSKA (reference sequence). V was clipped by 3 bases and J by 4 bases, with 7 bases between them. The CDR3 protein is CSASGQYNEQFF. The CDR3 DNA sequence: TGCAGTGCTAGTGGCCAGTACAATGAGCAGTTCTTC.

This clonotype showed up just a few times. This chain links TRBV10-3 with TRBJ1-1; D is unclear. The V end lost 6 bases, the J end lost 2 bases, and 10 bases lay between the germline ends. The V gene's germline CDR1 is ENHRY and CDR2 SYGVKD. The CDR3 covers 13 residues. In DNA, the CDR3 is TGTGCCATCAGATCTAGTGGCAACACTGAAGCTTTCTTT. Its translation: CAIRSSGNTEAFF.

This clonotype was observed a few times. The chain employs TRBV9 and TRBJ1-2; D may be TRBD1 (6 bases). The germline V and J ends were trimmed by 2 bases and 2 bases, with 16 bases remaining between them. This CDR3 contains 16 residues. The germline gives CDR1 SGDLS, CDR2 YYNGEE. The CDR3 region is CASSVDSKNRNYGYTF. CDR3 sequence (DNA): TGTGCCAGCAGCGTGGACAGTAAAAACCGCAACTATGGCTACACCTTC.

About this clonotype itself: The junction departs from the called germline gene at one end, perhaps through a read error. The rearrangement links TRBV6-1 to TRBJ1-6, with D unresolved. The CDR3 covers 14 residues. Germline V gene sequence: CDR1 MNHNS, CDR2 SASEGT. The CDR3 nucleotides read TGTGCCAGCAGTGAGGGTGCAGGACGCCCTGGTTTAGCCTTT. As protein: CASSEGAGRPGLAF.

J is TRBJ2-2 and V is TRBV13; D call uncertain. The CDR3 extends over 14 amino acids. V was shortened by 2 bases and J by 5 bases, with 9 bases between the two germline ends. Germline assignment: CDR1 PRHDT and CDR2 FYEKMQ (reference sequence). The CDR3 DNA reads TGTGCCAGCAGCTTAATGTCAGTAACCGGGGAGCTGTTTTTT. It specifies CASSLMSVTGELFF.